The T cell receptor (beta chain) under discussion was sequenced for a study of blood T cell repertoires in COVID-19. Study information: COVID-19 samples, acute and convalescent, were from the United States, Italy and Spain.

Germline V CDR1 and CDR2: LNHNV, YYDKDF (reference sequence). There are 15 residues in the CDR3. With V trimmed by 4 bases and J by 5 bases, 8 bases remained unmatched. Assay used: immunoSEQ multiplex PCR; TCRdb lists only in-frame clones, some missing. The repertoire has roughly 100,000 clones, over 70% of them found once; the top ten carry around a quarter. The TCR was taken from a man older than 75 with active or convalescent COVID-19. V is TRBV15 and J is TRBJ2-5; TRBD2 matches 9 bases. Source material: peripheral blood. CDR3 sequence reads: CATSIWAGGPETQYF. In DNA form, the CDR3 reads TGTGCCACCAGCATCTGGGCGGGGGGGCCGGAGACCCAGTACTTC.